These 22 T cell receptor beta chains share one sample of origin, sequenced in a study of blood T cells in healthy people across ages. Alongside a J-beta primer mix, a sample-barcoded 5' primer served in a second PCR lasting about 7 to 12 cycles. In TCRdb, the 5' RACE reads were re-called with MiXCR into one record per CDR3 protein. The sample shows 1,100,000 or so distinct CDR3 sequences, 40% to 50% of them seen only once. Sequencing used blood. These receptors all come from a woman aged 60-70 years in good health.

The chain couples TRBV27 to TRBJ1-2; D is uncertain. Germline V gives CDR1 MNHEY, CDR2 SMNVEV (reference sequence). V gave up 6 bases and J gave up 4 bases, with 12 bases separating them. CDR3 size: 13 residues. The DNA for the CDR3 is TGTGCCAGCAGCTCGTCAAACACCTATGGCTACACCTTC. Translated: CASSSSNTYGYTF.

The chain combines TRBV7-9 with TRBJ2-1, with TRBD2 matching 7 bases. The germline CDR1 and CDR2 sequences are SEHNR and FQNEAQ (reference sequence). Germline trimming cut 7 bases from V and 5 bases from J; bases unmatched to any gene: 14. The CDR3 is made up of 16 amino acids. The CDR3 DNA follows: TGTGCCAGCATCATGGGAGGTCTAGCGGCCAACAATGAGCAGTTCTTC. Amino acids: CASIMGGLAANNEQFF.

This clonotype was observed a handful of times. This chain links TRBV6-2 or TRBV6-3 with TRBJ2-7; a possible D gene is TRBD1 (6 bases). This CDR3 has 14 amino acids. Germline CDR1 MNHEY, CDR2 SVGEGT. The ends were cut back, 3 bases at V and 3 bases at J, with 12 bases in the middle. The chain's CDR3 is CASSYRTAIYEQYF. CDR3 DNA sequence: TGTGCCAGCAGTTATCGGACAGCGATCTACGAGCAGTACTTC.

The J gene is TRBJ2-2, the V gene TRBV20-1, with unresolved D. The CDR3 extends over 14 amino acids. Germline CDR1 DFQATT, CDR2 SNEGSKA (reference sequence). V lost 6 bases, J lost 1 base, and 12 bases lay in between. The CDR3 bases are TGCAGTGCACCCGAGCCCGGGAACACCGGGGAGCTGTTTTTT. Its protein product is CSAPEPGNTGELFF.

This clonotype was counted between two and nine times. The chain uses TRBV5-1 and TRBJ2-6; no firm D call. CDR1 and CDR2 (germline): SGHRS, YFSETQ. CDR3 length equals 16 residues. The germline V and J ends were trimmed by 3 bases and 0 bases, with 10 bases remaining between them. Here the CDR3 reads CASSSPGVSGANVLTF. The CDR3, as DNA: TGCGCCAGCAGCTCCCCCGGAGTCTCTGGGGCCAACGTCCTGACTTTC.

This clonotype was detected a few times. The gene calls are TRBV5-1 and TRBJ2-7; 12 nucleotides align to TRBD2. CDR3 length equals 15 residues. Germline trimming cut 7 bases from V and 6 bases from J; bases unmatched to any gene: 11. Per germline, CDR1 SGHRS and CDR2 YFSETQ. The CDR3 nucleotides are TGCGCCAGCGGGCTAGCGGGAGGGCCTTCGTCCGAGCAGTACTTC. Translation gives CASGLAGGPSSEQYF. Complete variable domain (other parts from reference TRBV5-1 and TRBJ2-7): KAGVTQTPRYLIKTRGQQVTLSCSPISGHRSVSWYQQTPGQGLQFLFEYFSETQRNKGNFPGRFSGRQFSNSRSEMNVSTLELGDSALYLCASGLAGGPSSEQYFGPGTRLTVT.

The V and J genes are TRBV2 and TRBJ1-5; tentatively, D is TRBD1 (6 bases). V lost 3 bases, J lost 2 bases, and 11 bases lay in between. The CDR3 covers 15 residues. CDR1 and CDR2 from the germline V gene are SNHLY and FYNNEI. CDR3 in DNA: TGTGCCAGCAGTGATGTTGCAGGGGGCAATCAGCCCCAGCATTTT. Protein sequence: CASSDVAGGNQPQHF. Together with reference TRBV2 and TRBJ1-5, the CDR3 gives the full variable domain: EPEVTQTPSHQVTQMGQEVILRCVPISNHLYFYWYRQILGQKVEFLVSFYNNEISEKSEIFDDQFSVERPDGSNFTLKIRSTKLEDSAMYFCASSDVAGGNQPQHFGDGTRLSIL.

The chain recombines TRBV4-1 with TRBJ2-7, with 9 positions matching TRBD1. The CDR3 has 15 amino acids. The V gene end was trimmed by 3 bases and the J gene end by 5 bases; junction bases not matched to a gene: 8. Per the germline V gene, CDR1 is MGHRA and CDR2 is YSYEKL. The CDR3 loop is CASSHPGQGFHEQYF. The CDR3 DNA sequence: TGCGCCAGCAGCCATCCGGGACAGGGTTTCCACGAGCAGTACTTC.

The chain employs TRBV6-5 and TRBJ2-3; 7 bases match TRBD2. CDR1 is MNHEY, CDR2 SVGAGI, per germline. This CDR3 contains 15 residues. With V trimmed by 6 bases and J by 0 bases, 6 bases remained unmatched. The CDR3 reads CASRESGKSTDTQYF. The CDR3 bases are TGTGCCAGCAGAGAGAGCGGGAAGAGCACAGATACGCAGTATTTT.

The chain recombines TRBV3-1 with TRBJ2-3; D is perhaps TRBD1 (5 bases). V lost 0 bases, J lost 0 bases, and 7 bases lay in between. CDR1 is LGHDT and CDR2 is YNNKEL in the germline V gene (reference sequence). CDR3 size: 15 residues. The CDR3 nucleotides read TGTGCCAGCAGCCAAGAGACAGCTAGCACAGATACGCAGTATTTT. This gives the protein CASSQETASTDTQYF.

V is TRBV27 and J is TRBJ2-1, with 7 bases fitting TRBD1. The CDR3 runs to 13 residues. The V gene's germline CDR1 is MNHEY and CDR2 SMNVEV (reference sequence). Unmatched junction bases numbered 5, after V lost 6 bases and J lost 6 bases. The CDR3 sequence: CASSDRALNEQFF. The CDR3 nucleotides are TGTGCCAGCAGCGACAGGGCCCTCAATGAGCAGTTCTTC.

CDR3 loop: CASSYHEGTNGCEQYF. For the CDR3, the DNA is TGTGCCAGCAGTTACCATGAGGGGACTAACGGCTGCGAGCAGTACTTC. The chain employs TRBV6-9 and TRBJ2-5, with 7 bases that match TRBD2. The J call may not be correct, given that the DNA end is closer to TRBJ2-7. Germline V gene sequence: CDR1 MNHGY, CDR2 SVAAGI. This CDR3 has 16 residues.

J is TRBJ1-4 and V is TRBV28; TRBD1 matches at 9 bases. The CDR3 has 19 residues. Germline V lookup: CDR1 MDHEN, CDR2 SYDVKM. Unmatched junction bases numbered 11, after V lost 1 base and J lost 2 bases. In DNA form, the CDR3 reads TGTGCCAGCAGTTTATCAGAGCTTTCACAGGGGGCCACTAATGAAAAACTGTTTTTT. It translates to CASSLSELSQGATNEKLFF.

The sample holds a few counts of this clonotype. The V and J genes are TRBV29-1 and TRBJ2-5, with a tentative D call TRBD2 (6 bases). The ends were cut back, 6 bases at V and 5 bases at J, with 16 bases in the middle. CDR1 is SQVTM, CDR2 ANQGSEA, per germline. The CDR3 spans 13 residues. The CDR3 spells CSVRGGGGETQYF. CDR3 coding DNA: TGCAGCGTCCGAGGAGGTGGGGGGGAGACCCAGTACTTC.

The rearrangement joins TRBV4-1 to TRBJ2-1, with 9 bases identical to TRBD2. Germline V CDR1 and CDR2: MGHRA, YSYEKL. With V trimmed by 4 bases and J by 3 bases, 7 bases remained unmatched. This CDR3 comprises 16 residues. CDR3 bases: TGCGCCAGCAGCCCCCGACTAGCGGACGACTACAATGAGCAGTTCTTC. Translated: CASSPRLADDYNEQFF.

The gene calls are TRBV10-3 and TRBJ2-5; 13 bases align to TRBD2. J was trimmed by 11 bases and V by 6 bases; bases with no gene match: 12. CDR1 is ENHRY and CDR2 is SYGVKD in the germline V gene. The CDR3 covers 15 residues. CDR3 in amino acids: CAISGLAGVGNEQYF. CDR3 bases: TGTGCCATCAGCGGACTAGCGGGAGTTGGCAATGAGCAGTACTTC.

The chain uses TRBV20-1 and TRBJ2-1; TRBD1 or TRBD2 may be the D gene (5 bases each). The CDR3 spans 15 residues. Germline assignment: CDR1 DFQATT and CDR2 SNEGSKA (reference sequence). V was clipped by 0 bases and J by 6 bases, with 15 bases between them. The CDR3 reads CSARDPGRPSNEQFF. The CDR3 bases are TGCAGTGCTAGAGACCCGGGACGACCTTCCAATGAGCAGTTCTTC.

As concerns this clonotype: The CDR3 does not close with the conserved phenylalanine or tryptophan, likely indicating a read error. The J gene is TRBJ2-7, the V gene TRBV4-2, with 11 positions matching TRBD2. V dropped 1 base and J dropped 2; count of bases not matched to a gene: 4. Germline V gives CDR1 LGHNA, CDR2 YNFKEQ. The CDR3 has 16 residues. CDR3 sequence: CASSQVTSGSTYEQYS. DNA of the CDR3: TGTGCCAGCAGCCAAGTTACTAGCGGGAGTACCTACGAGCAGTACTCC.

This clonotype has just a few counts. The genes are TRBV5-5 and TRBJ1-4, with D unclear. This CDR3 is 13 amino acids long. Germline V gene data show CDR1 as SGHKS and CDR2 as YYEKEE (reference sequence). V was pared by 0 bases and J by 7 bases, with 7 bases between. CDR3 protein: CASSLAQGEKLFF. CDR3 DNA sequence: TGTGCCAGCAGCTTGGCCCAAGGTGAAAAACTGTTTTTT.

This clonotype was seen a handful of times. This sequence joins TRBV9 and TRBJ2-4; 8 nucleotides align to TRBD2. The germline CDR1 and CDR2 sequences are SGDLS and YYNGEE. Germline trimming cut 0 bases from V and 7 bases from J; bases unmatched to any gene: 21. The length of the CDR3 is 20 residues. CDR3 residues: CASSVDRGGRIGGSKNIQYF. CDR3 in DNA: TGTGCCAGCAGCGTAGACCGGGGCGGGAGGATCGGGGGGAGTAAGAACATTCAGTACTTC. Complete variable domain (other parts from reference TRBV9 and TRBJ2-4): DSGVTQTPKHLITATGQRVTLRCSPRSGDLSVYWYQQSLDQGLQFLIQYYNGEERAKGNILERFSAQQFPDLHSELNLSSLELGDSALYFCASSVDRGGRIGGSKNIQYFGAGTRLSVL.

This clonotype turned up a few times. The V and J genes are TRBV28 and TRBJ2-7; no reliable D call. Germline V CDR1 and CDR2: MDHEN, SYDVKM. The CDR3 has 15 amino acids. Trimming removed 3 bases at V and 3 bases at J, with 15 bases between. The CDR3 DNA sequence: TGTGCCAGCAGTTTGGCTGAGGAAGGGTTCTACGAGCAGTACTTC. Translation gives CASSLAEEGFYEQYF.

The V and J genes are TRBV30 and TRBJ2-3; D assignment may be TRBD1 or TRBD2 (5 bases each). The CDR3 totals 13 residues. Germline assignment: CDR1 GTSNPN and CDR2 SVGIG (reference sequence). V dropped 4 bases and J dropped 4 bases, with 12 bases sitting between them. This chain's CDR3 is CAWKSWGSDTQYF. The CDR3 DNA reads TGTGCCTGGAAGTCTTGGGGGTCAGATACGCAGTATTTT.